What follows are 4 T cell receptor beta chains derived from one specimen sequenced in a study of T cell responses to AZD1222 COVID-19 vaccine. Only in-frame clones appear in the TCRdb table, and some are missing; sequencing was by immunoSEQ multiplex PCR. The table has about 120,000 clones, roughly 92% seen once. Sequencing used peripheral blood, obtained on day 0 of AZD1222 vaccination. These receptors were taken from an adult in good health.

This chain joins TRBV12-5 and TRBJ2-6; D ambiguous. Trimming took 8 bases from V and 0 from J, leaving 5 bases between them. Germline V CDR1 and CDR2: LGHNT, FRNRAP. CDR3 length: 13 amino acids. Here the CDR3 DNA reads TGTGCTAGTACCAGCTCTGGGGCCAACGTCCTGACTTTC. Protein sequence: CASTSSGANVLTF.

CDR3 residues: CASSLTKEGANTGELFF. In nucleotides, the CDR3 is TGTGCCAGCAGCTTAACGAAGGAGGGGGCGAACACCGGGGAGCTGTTTTTT. J is TRBJ2-2 and V is TRBV7-3; D assignment may be TRBD1 or TRBD2 (6 bases each). This CDR3 has 17 amino acids. Germline V gene data show CDR1 as SGHTA and CDR2 as FQGTGA. The ends were cut back, 0 bases at V and 0 bases at J, with 11 bases in the middle. Full variable domain (outside the CDR3, taken from reference TRBV7-3 and TRBJ2-2): GAGVSQTPSNKVTEKGKYVELRCDPISGHTALYWYRQSLGQGPEFLIYFQGTGAADDSGLPNDRFFAVRPEGSVSTLKIQRTERGDSAVYLCASSLTKEGANTGELFFGEGSRLTVL.

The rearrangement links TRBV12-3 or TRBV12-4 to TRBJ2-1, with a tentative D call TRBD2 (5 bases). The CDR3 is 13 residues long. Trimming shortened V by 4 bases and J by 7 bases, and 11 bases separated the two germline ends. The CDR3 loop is CASSSLVLNEQFF. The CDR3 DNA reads TGTGCCAGCAGTTCACTAGTGCTTAATGAGCAGTTCTTC.

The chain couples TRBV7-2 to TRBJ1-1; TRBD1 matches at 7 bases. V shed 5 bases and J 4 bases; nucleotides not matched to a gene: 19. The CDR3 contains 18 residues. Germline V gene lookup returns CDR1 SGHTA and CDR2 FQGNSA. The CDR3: CASSPDRTLPSLGTEAFF. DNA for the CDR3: TGTGCCAGCAGCCCGGACAGGACACTTCCTAGTTTGGGCACTGAAGCTTTCTTT.